This entry lists 17 T cell receptor beta chains sequenced from one sample in a study of blood T cells in healthy people across ages. A sample-barcoded 5' primer and a J-beta primer mix were used in a second PCR of roughly 6 to 11 cycles. TCRdb redid the calling of the 5' RACE reads with MiXCR, one entry per CDR3 protein. The data contain roughly 700,000 distinct CDR3 sequences, about half of them singletons. Sequenced: blood. The receptors here all came from a woman aged 60-70 years in good health.

This clonotype was seen only a few times. The chain recombines TRBV7-9 with TRBJ2-7; 7 nucleotides line up with TRBD2. J gave up 2 bases and V 10 bases, and 11 bases lay outside the gene matches. The CDR3 contains 14 residues. Looked up from germline, CDR1 is SEHNR and CDR2 is FQNEAQ (reference sequence). CDR3 sequence reads: CATGGSINAYEQYF. The CDR3 DNA reads as TGTGCCACCGGGGGGAGCATAAATGCCTACGAGCAGTACTTC. The whole variable domain, remainder taken from reference TRBV7-9 and TRBJ2-7, is DTGVSQNPRHKITKRGQNVTFRCDPISEHNRLYWYRQTLGQGPEFLTYFQNEAQLEKSRLLSDRFSAERPKGSFSTLEIQRTEQGDSAMYLCATGGSINAYEQYFGPGTRLTVT.

The chain recombines TRBV6-2 or TRBV6-3 with TRBJ2-5; D call uncertain. Trimming pared 10 bases from V and 5 bases from J, leaving 8 bases between. CDR1 is MNHEY, CDR2 SVGEGT, per germline. This CDR3 comprises 10 residues. The CDR3 region has the DNA TGTGCCACTCAACGGGAGACCCAGTACTTC. Its translation is CATQRETQYF.

V gene TRBV24-1 combines with J gene TRBJ2-5; 8 bases agree with TRBD1. Germline V gene data show CDR1 as KGHDR and CDR2 as SFDVKD. The CDR3 contains 15 residues. The junction had 5 bases not matched to a gene; V was cut back by 4 bases and J by 2 bases. CDR3 sequence: CATSDAGQGQETQYF. CDR3 in DNA: TGTGCCACCAGTGACGCCGGACAGGGTCAAGAGACCCAGTACTTC.

The V call is TRBV4-1, the J call TRBJ2-5; 9 bases map to TRBD1. With the DNA end fitting TRBJ2-7 better, the J assignment may be wrong. CDR3 length: 15 amino acids. CDR1 is MGHRA, CDR2 YSYEKL, per germline. CDR3 DNA sequence: TGCGCCAGCAGCCAAGCCCCGACAGGGGGGTACGAGCAGTACTTC. It is translated as CASSQAPTGGYEQYF.

This rearrangement joins TRBV2 to TRBJ2-7; 7 nucleotides align to TRBD1. CDR3 length: 13 residues. Trimming at V came to 4 bases and at J to 2 bases, leaving 2 bases not matched to a gene. Germline V gene data show CDR1 as SNHLY and CDR2 as FYNNEI. Written as DNA, the CDR3 is TGTGCCAGCAGTGCGGACAGGCCCTACGAGCAGTACTTC. As protein: CASSADRPYEQYF.

The rearrangement joins TRBV21-1 to TRBJ1-5. TRBV21-1 is a pseudogene locus. The CDR3 sequence is 10 residues long. The CDR3 reads CASRGQPQHF. The DNA of the CDR3 is TGTGCCAGCAGGGGTCAGCCCCAGCATTTT.

The V call is TRBV27, the J call TRBJ1-2, with 8 bases fitting TRBD1. J was trimmed by 2 bases and V by 3 bases; bases with no gene match: 11. The germline gives CDR1 MNHEY, CDR2 SMNVEV (reference sequence). The CDR3 runs to 17 residues. CDR3: CASSFAGQGAGNYGYTF. CDR3 bases: TGTGCCAGCAGTTTCGCTGGGCAGGGGGCGGGAAACTATGGCTACACCTTC.

There are a few counts of this clonotype. The chain has TRBV10-3 and TRBJ2-5; 7 nucleotides line up with TRBD1. Germline assignment: CDR1 ENHRY and CDR2 SYGVKD. The length of the CDR3 is 14 residues. V lost 6 bases, J lost 4 bases, and 8 bases stayed unmatched. CDR3 DNA sequence: TGTGCCATCAGGCCGGGACAGCAGGGAGAGACCCAGTACTTC. Protein: CAIRPGQQGETQYF.

The sample holds a few counts of this clonotype. V is TRBV29-1 and J is TRBJ2-7; 7 bases map to TRBD2. The CDR3 covers 13 residues. V gave up 4 bases and J gave up 4 bases; unmatched junction bases: 7. The V gene's germline CDR1 is SQVTM and CDR2 ANQGSEA. CDR3 nucleotide sequence: TGCAGCGTTGTTCGACTAGCTACTTACGAGCAGTACTTC. It is translated as CSVVRLATYEQYF.

The CDR3 protein is CASSHRLAGEEQYF. CDR3 sequence (DNA): TGTGCCAGCAGCCATCGACTAGCGGGAGAGGAGCAGTACTTC. The V gene is TRBV7-6, the J gene TRBJ2-7, with 12 bases matching TRBD2. The CDR3 has 14 residues. Trimming cost V 5 bases and J 7 bases; bases outside gene matches: 6. Germline CDR1 SGHVS, CDR2 FNYEAQ.

The chain uses TRBV20-1 and TRBJ2-7, with D perhaps TRBD1 or TRBD2 (6 bases each). Germline CDR1 reads DFQATT; CDR2 reads SNEGSKA (reference sequence). The CDR3 loop spans 15 amino acids. V lost 3 bases and J lost 0, with 15 bases in between. CDR3 bases: TGCAGTGCTAGGCCCGGGACGGGGGCCTCCTACGAGCAGTACTTC. Protein product: CSARPGTGASYEQYF.

This chain joins TRBV7-2 and TRBJ2-5; 12 bases map to TRBD2. The CDR3 covers 15 residues. V lost 5 bases, J lost 6 bases, and 7 bases stayed unmatched. Per germline, CDR1 SGHTA and CDR2 FQGNSA. The CDR3 spells CASSQGTSGQQTQYF. The CDR3 DNA is TGTGCCAGCAGCCAGGGGACTAGCGGGCAACAGACCCAGTACTTC. Drawing the rest from reference TRBV7-2 and TRBJ2-5, the complete variable domain is GAGVSQSPSNKVTEKGKDVELRCDPISGHTALYWYRQSLGQGLEFLIYFQGNSAPDKSGLPSDRFSAERTGGSVSTLTIQRTQQEDSAVYLCASSQGTSGQQTQYFGPGTRLLVL.

The V gene is TRBV6-6, the J gene TRBJ1-2; TRBD1 agrees at 9 bases. CDR1 and CDR2 from the germline V gene are MNHNY and SVGAGI (reference sequence). The CDR3 loop spans 14 amino acids. V lost 6 bases to trimming and J lost 4 bases; unmatched junction nucleotides: 6. The DNA of the CDR3 is TGTGCCAGCAGACCGGGACAGGGCGGCTATGGCTACACCTTC. It codes for CASRPGQGGYGYTF.

The gene calls are TRBV20-1 and TRBJ2-1, with 11 bases matching TRBD2. CDR3 size: 13 residues. Trimming at V came to 6 bases and at J to 7 bases, leaving 5 bases not matched to a gene. CDR1 DFQATT and CDR2 SNEGSKA come from the germline V gene (reference sequence). CDR3 amino acids: CSASLAGGNEQFF. DNA of the CDR3: TGCAGTGCGAGTCTAGCGGGAGGAAATGAGCAGTTCTTC.

This clonotype was observed a handful of times. The V and J genes are TRBV18 and TRBJ2-1; D perhaps matches TRBD2 (6 bases). CDR1 KGHSH and CDR2 LQKENI come from the germline V gene. This CDR3 has 13 amino acids. V was clipped by 4 bases and J by 6 bases, with 10 bases between them. In DNA, the CDR3 is TGTGCCAGCTCACAAGAGGGAGGCAATGAGCAGTTCTTC. Residues: CASSQEGGNEQFF.

The chain's CDR3 is CASSFSQDNEQFF. CDR3 coding DNA: TGCGCCAGCAGCTTTAGTCAGGACAATGAGCAGTTCTTC. The V gene is TRBV5-1, the J gene TRBJ2-1, with no clear D. CDR3 size: 13 residues. Trimming took off 2 bases at V and 5 bases at J, with 8 bases between the two ends. Germline loops: CDR1 SGHRS, CDR2 YFSETQ.

The gene calls are TRBV2 and TRBJ2-7, with D tentatively TRBD1 (6 bases). V was shortened by 5 bases and J by 7 bases, with 30 bases between the two germline ends. Germline V gene data show CDR1 as SNHLY and CDR2 as FYNNEI. CDR3 length: 18 residues. The CDR3 loop is CASSLRNKQGPSGNEQYF. DNA of the CDR3: TGTGCCAGCAGTCTTAGGAATAAACAGGGACCTTCGGGCAATGAGCAGTACTTC.